The rows below give T cell receptor beta chains drawn from one sample of a study of CD8+CD57+ T cells in acquired aplastic anemia. TCRdb re-called the reads with MiXCR, one entry per CDR3 protein. This sample has about 180,000 distinct CDR3 sequences, with roughly 63% found just once. The sequenced sample consisted of sorted CD4+, CD8+, or CD8+CD57+ T cells (not recorded which) from PBMCs. These receptors were collected from a human donor with aplastic anemia. The conserved cysteine and the conserved F or W are not part of the CDR3 here.

V: TRBV6-4; J: TRBJ2-7; CDR3: ASSDLLVEYEQY
V: TRBV20-1; J: TRBJ1-2; CDR3: SARTVGRDFPNYGYT
V: TRBV7-8; J: TRBJ2-7; CDR3: ASSTMLGGREQY
V: TRBV2; J: TRBJ2-7; CDR3: ASSEAGRSYEQY
V: TRBV29-1; J: TRBJ2-7; CDR3: SVVWGHSYEQY
V: TRBV7-2; J: TRBJ1-2; CDR3: ASSIPQTESSLGYT
V: TRBV5-6; J: TRBJ2-5; CDR3: ASSQGLAEETQY
V: TRBV7-3; J: TRBJ2-7; CDR3: ASSYLGVSYEQY
V: TRBV27; J: TRBJ1-1; CDR3: AVRQGRNTEAF
V: TRBV19; J: TRBJ2-2; CDR3: ASRPGGRRNTGELF
V: TRBV20-1; J: TRBJ1-1; CDR3: SAREGPSAEAF
V: TRBV7-2; J: TRBJ1-1; CDR3: ASSLSPQTNTEAF
V: TRBV7-2; J: TRBJ2-2; CDR3: ASSLVPGDYTGELF
V: TRBV27; J: TRBJ2-7; CDR3: ASSRLPGTGSSYEQY
V: TRBV20-1; J: TRBJ2-3; CDR3: SARGQRFTDTQY
V: TRBV2; J: TRBJ1-2; CDR3: ASSELGTGYGYT
V: TRBV7-9; J: TRBJ2-3; CDR3: ASSQAGGPQDTQY
V: TRBV12-3/TRBV12-4; J: TRBJ2-1; CDR3: ASSLAGLEQF
V: TRBV25-1; J: TRBJ1-4; CDR3: ASSAGTANEKLF
V: TRBV5-1; J: TRBJ1-1; CDR3: ASSLGFVVGEAF
V: TRBV20-1; J: TRBJ1-5; CDR3: SASQVGEQPQH
V: TRBV6-5; J: TRBJ1-1; CDR3: ASSYNPGTEAF
V: TRBV11-2; J: TRBJ2-1; CDR3: ASSLDVYRGFHEQF
V: TRBV7-7; J: TRBJ1-1; CDR3: ASSPVAGEGWDTEAF
V: TRBV19; J: TRBJ1-5; CDR3: ATAQGMTQPQH
V: TRBV7-8; J: TRBJ1-6; CDR3: ASRLNRVYNSPLH
V: TRBV19; J: TRBJ1-5; CDR3: ASSIAGGSNQPQH
V: TRBV6-1; J: TRBJ1-6; CDR3: ASSYNPTAIVH
V: TRBV19; J: TRBJ1-5; CDR3: ASSRQVQPQH
V: TRBV19; J: TRBJ2-1; CDR3: ASTLRELAYNEQF
V: TRBV12-3/TRBV12-4; J: TRBJ2-2; CDR3: ASSSDRLAAGELF
V: TRBV20-1; J: TRBJ1-1; CDR3: SASMGTAEAF
V: TRBV2; J: TRBJ2-7; CDR3: ASSRKGAGEQY
V: TRBV7-9; J: TRBJ2-3; CDR3: ASSFAGARWTDTQY
V: TRBV12-3/TRBV12-4; J: TRBJ2-5; CDR3: ASSSIGAQETQY
V: TRBV15; J: TRBJ1-5; CDR3: ATSREPGQPQH
V: TRBV29-1; J: TRBJ2-7; CDR3: SVELAGESEQY
V: TRBV2; J: TRBJ1-1; CDR3: ASTPLMNTEAF
V: TRBV5-6; J: TRBJ2-2; CDR3: ASSLGRIGLKTGELF
V: TRBV6-2/TRBV6-3; J: TRBJ2-3; CDR3: ASSWGTDTQY
V: TRBV19; J: TRBJ2-5; CDR3: ASSTLVRETQY
V: TRBV5-1; J: TRBJ2-7; CDR3: ASSGGLAGVGEQY
V: TRBV20-1; J: TRBJ1-1; CDR3: SDTSGPNTEAL
V: TRBV15; J: TRBJ2-7; CDR3: ATSRDRVAGLAGDYEQY
V: TRBV3-1; J: TRBJ2-3; CDR3: ARALTGGPDTQY
V: TRBV29-1; J: TRBJ1-1; CDR3: SVRLWRTMNTEAF
V: TRBV19; J: TRBJ2-1; CDR3: ASSIGVGEQF
V: TRBV20-1; J: TRBJ1-6; CDR3: SARVTSSYNSPLH
V: TRBV14; J: TRBJ1-6; CDR3: ASSQETGYNSPLH
V: TRBV27; J: TRBJ1-2; CDR3: ASSFHGRDGYT
V: TRBV5-1; J: TRBJ1-2; CDR3: ASSRPGQDNYGYT
V: TRBV27; J: TRBJ2-7; CDR3: ASSLAGGLSYEQY
V: TRBV15; J: TRBJ2-1; CDR3: ATGAGGYNEQF
V: TRBV24-1; J: TRBJ2-3; CDR3: ATSAVMGATDTQY
V: TRBV20-1; J: TRBJ2-7; CDR3: SASHRLAYEQY
V: TRBV7-3; J: TRBJ2-3; CDR3: ASGRGGGDTQY
V: TRBV2; J: TRBJ2-7; CDR3: ASNQGWEQY
V: TRBV20-1; J: TRBJ2-5; CDR3: SAIQGLAQETQY